The 27 T cell receptor beta chains given below trace back to one sample, sequenced in a study of blood T cell repertoires in COVID-19. Assay: immunoSEQ multiplex PCR; the TCRdb copy retains only in-frame clones and omits some. This sample has some 290,000 clones, with around nine tenths found just once. The sample was peripheral blood. These TCRs come from a woman aged 25 to 39 with COVID-19, enrolled during active disease.

The J gene is TRBJ2-2, the V gene TRBV5-1; 9 positions agree with TRBD1. The CDR3 is 14 residues long. In germline, CDR1 is SGHRS, CDR2 YFSETQ. J was trimmed by 6 bases and V by 8 bases; bases with no gene match: 8. The CDR3 spells CASKTGGEAGELFF. The CDR3, as DNA: TGCGCCAGTAAGACAGGGGGTGAGGCCGGGGAGCTGTTTTTT.

This chain uses TRBV28 with TRBJ2-5; the D gene is possibly TRBD2 (5 bases). The germline V gene encodes CDR1 MDHEN and CDR2 SYDVKM. The CDR3 runs to 13 residues. The V end lost 5 bases, the J end lost 2 bases, and 9 bases lay between the germline ends. The CDR3 region is CASSADWQETQYF. CDR3 DNA: TGTGCCAGCAGTGCGGACTGGCAAGAGACCCAGTACTTC.

The genes are TRBV28 and TRBJ1-1; no clear D. The germline gives CDR1 MDHEN, CDR2 SYDVKM. This CDR3 contains 13 residues. Deletions cut 3 bases from V and 0 bases from J, with 5 bases between. DNA of the CDR3: TGTGCCAGCAGTTTGAGGGTGAACACTGAAGCTTTCTTT. As protein: CASSLRVNTEAFF.

The V gene is TRBV11-2, the J gene TRBJ2-7; TRBD2 agrees at 11 bases. The CDR3 length is 17 residues. With V trimmed by 0 bases and J by 5 bases, 9 bases remained unmatched. CDR1 is SGHAT, CDR2 FQNNGV, per germline. The CDR3, as DNA: TGTGCCAGCAGCTTAGAGGCTGGGCTAGCGGGAGGCCACGAGCAGTACTTC. Encoded protein: CASSLEAGLAGGHEQYF.

The DNA for the CDR3 is TGTGCCAGCAGCCACGAGAGGGGGAGTGAGAGCTACGAGCAGTACTTC. This translates into CASSHERGSESYEQYF. The V gene is TRBV3-1 (or the pseudogene TRBV3-2), the J gene TRBJ2-7; the D gene is possibly TRBD1 (6 bases). The CDR3 contains 16 residues. Trimming shortened V by 3 bases and J by 3 bases, and 18 bases separated the two germline ends. Per germline, CDR1 LGHDT and CDR2 YNNKEL (reference sequence).

V is TRBV28 and J is TRBJ2-3, with a tentative D call TRBD2 (6 bases). Per germline, CDR1 MDHEN and CDR2 SYDVKM. V was clipped by 6 bases and J by 0 bases, with 16 bases between them. The CDR3 covers 16 residues. The CDR3 here is CASRPSASASTDTQYF. CDR3 coding DNA: TGTGCCAGCAGACCCTCCGCTAGCGCAAGCACAGATACGCAGTATTTT.

This chain joins TRBV6-5 and TRBJ2-7; 8 positions agree with TRBD1. The CDR3 totals 14 residues. The germline CDR1 and CDR2 sequences are MNHEY and SVGAGI. Trimming took 6 bases from V and 2 from J; bases not matched to a gene: 6. The chain's CDR3 is CASRPDRGPYEQYF. CDR3 in DNA: TGTGCCAGCAGACCCGACAGGGGCCCCTACGAGCAGTACTTC.

CDR3 in amino acids: CSVEIQNTQYF. The CDR3 DNA reads as TGCAGCGTTGAAATCCAAAATACGCAGTATTTT. The rearrangement uses TRBV29-1 and TRBJ2-3; D not certain. Germline V gene lookup returns CDR1 SQVTM and CDR2 ANQGSEA. The CDR3 totals 11 residues. V lost 2 bases, J lost 7 bases, and 7 bases lay in between.

The rearrangement uses TRBV18 and TRBJ1-1; D remains unclear. V was clipped by 4 bases and J by 0 bases, with 9 bases between them. This CDR3 is built from 14 residues. Per the germline V gene, CDR1 is KGHSH and CDR2 is LQKENI. CDR3 DNA: TGTGCCAGCTCACTGTCAGGCCTGAACACTGAAGCTTTCTTT. Protein: CASSLSGLNTEAFF.

The CDR3 protein is CASSPRAQTDDYGYTF. The CDR3 DNA is TGTGCCAGCTCACCACGAGCCCAGACAGACGACTATGGCTACACCTTC. V and J are TRBV18 and TRBJ1-2; tentative D call: TRBD1 (5 bases). Germline values: CDR1 KGHSH, CDR2 LQKENI. V was trimmed by 1 base and J by 3 bases, leaving 15 bases between them. The CDR3 contains 16 residues.

This clone was counted a few times. The chain employs TRBV5-4 and TRBJ1-2; 8 bases are a match to TRBD1. Germline CDR1 SGHNT, CDR2 YYREEE (reference sequence). Unmatched junction bases numbered 5, after V lost 5 bases and J lost 2 bases. The CDR3 totals 14 residues. The CDR3 DNA sequence: TGTGCCAGCAGTTCCGGACAGGGCAACTATGGCTACACCTTC. Encoded protein: CASSSGQGNYGYTF.

V and J are TRBV4-1 and TRBJ2-1, with 9 nucleotides matching TRBD1. The CDR3 covers 15 residues. Germline CDR1 is MGHRA and CDR2 is YSYEKL. The trim removed 1 base at V and 7 bases at J, leaving 5 bases unmatched. The CDR3 here is CASSQGQGVGNEQFF. The CDR3 region has the DNA TGCGCCAGCAGCCAAGGACAGGGGGTGGGGAATGAGCAGTTCTTC.

The V gene is TRBV5-5, the J gene TRBJ1-4; 11 bases map to TRBD1. This CDR3 comprises 17 residues. Germline CDR1 reads SGHKS; CDR2 reads YYEKEE (reference sequence). V gave up 4 bases and J gave up 8 bases; unmatched junction bases: 13. The CDR3 bases are TGTGCCAGCAGCCCTGGACAGGGGGCGTTAGATCGGGAAAAACTGTTTTTT. Translated, it gives CASSPGQGALDREKLFF. Using reference TRBV5-5 and TRBJ1-4 for the parts outside the CDR3, the full variable domain is DAGVTQSPTHLIKTRGQQVTLRCSPISGHKSVSWYQQVLGQGPQFIFQYYEKEERGRGNFPDRFSARQFPNYSSELNVNALLLGDSALYLCASSPGQGALDREKLFFGSGTQLSVL.

This clone was counted between two and nine times. The gene calls are TRBV4-1 and TRBJ1-3; unclear D gene. Germline CDR1 is MGHRA and CDR2 is YSYEKL. This CDR3 is 13 amino acids long. The V end lost 3 bases, the J end lost 8 bases, and 11 bases lay between the germline ends. The CDR3 bases are TGCGCCAGCAGCCAGGCCGGGCGGGACACCATATATTTT. Translating gives CASSQAGRDTIYF.

The chain uses TRBV27 and TRBJ2-5; TRBD1 agrees at 7 bases. The germline V gene has CDR1 MNHEY and CDR2 SMNVEV (reference sequence). V gave up 5 bases and J gave up 4 bases; unmatched junction bases: 7. This CDR3 spans 14 amino acids. The CDR3 DNA reads as TGTGCCAGCAGTCCGCAGGGGGTTGGAGAGACCCAGTACTTC. Translation gives CASSPQGVGETQYF.

For this clone: The identical CDR3 is also encoded by other nucleotide sequences in the sample. This sequence joins TRBV2 and TRBJ1-5, with D perhaps matching TRBD1 (6 bases). The ends were cut back, 3 bases at V and 2 bases at J, with 11 bases in the middle. Germline V gene sequence: CDR1 SNHLY, CDR2 FYNNEI. CDR3 length: 15 residues. The DNA for the CDR3 is TGTGCCAGCAGTGACAAGGGGGTGGGCAATCAGCCCCAGCATTTT. Encoded protein: CASSDKGVGNQPQHF.

This CDR3 is CASSEAPTGAEYEQYF. CDR3 in DNA: TGTGCCAGCAGTGAAGCGCCAACGGGAGCGGAGTACGAGCAGTACTTC. V and J are TRBV6-1 and TRBJ2-7, with a weak D call TRBD2 (6 bases). CDR3 size: 16 residues. Germline assignment: CDR1 MNHNS and CDR2 SASEGT. The V gene lost 0 bases and the J gene lost 4 bases, with 16 bases spanning the gap.

V usage is TRBV5-1 and J usage is TRBJ2-7; 7 positions match TRBD2. Germline assignment: CDR1 SGHRS and CDR2 YFSETQ. Trimming removed 1 base from V and 1 base from J; junction bases left unmatched: 14. The CDR3 is made up of 18 amino acids. CDR3 sequence: CASSLWYPGGHVSYEQYF. Here the CDR3 DNA reads TGCGCCAGCAGCTTGTGGTACCCGGGAGGACATGTTTCCTACGAGCAGTACTTC.

The rearrangement links TRBV6-5 to TRBJ1-4; D possibly corresponds to TRBD1 (5 bases). This CDR3 has 14 amino acids. In germline, CDR1 is MNHEY, CDR2 SVGAGI. V shed 8 bases and J shed 10 bases, with 20 bases lying between them. CDR3 region: CASGEGGGVGKLFF. CDR3 nucleotide sequence: TGTGCCAGCGGCGAGGGCGGGGGGGTTGGAAAACTGTTTTTT.

V is TRBV7-9 and J is TRBJ2-7; TRBD2 might be the D (6 bases). From germline, CDR1 is SEHNR and CDR2 FQNEAQ (reference sequence). V was trimmed by 10 bases and J by 7 bases, leaving 20 bases between them. The CDR3 is made up of 13 amino acids. For the CDR3, the DNA is TGTGCCACCGGGGGTCTCTCCCTGGGTGAGCAGTACTTC. Its protein is CATGGLSLGEQYF.

CDR3 loop: CATTDRGPSEAFF. In DNA form, the CDR3 reads TGTGCCACCACCGACAGGGGCCCCTCTGAAGCTTTCTTT. The chain links TRBV28 to TRBJ1-1; 8 bases align to TRBD1. CDR3 size: 13 residues. The V gene end was trimmed by 10 bases and the J gene end by 6 bases; junction bases not matched to a gene: 10. Per germline, CDR1 MDHEN and CDR2 SYDVKM.

The gene calls are TRBV9 and TRBJ2-7; 7 bases match TRBD2. V shed 5 bases, J shed 6 bases, and the junction held 5 bases outside the gene matches. Germline CDR1 and CDR2: SGDLS and YYNGEE. The CDR3 length is 12 residues. In DNA form, the CDR3 reads TGTGCCAGCAGTGGGAGGGGATCCGAGCAGTACTTC. It encodes CASSGRGSEQYF.

As concerns this clone: The sample contains more than one DNA sequence encoding this CDR3. The chain has TRBV28 and TRBJ2-7, with D perhaps matching TRBD1 (6 bases). V was pared by 5 bases and J by 1 base, with 9 bases between. This CDR3 has 13 amino acids. The germline V gene encodes CDR1 MDHEN and CDR2 SYDVKM. The CDR3 protein is CASSPTGSYEQYF. CDR3 DNA sequence: TGTGCCAGCAGTCCGACAGGTTCCTACGAGCAGTACTTC.

The CDR3 reads CASSLEDRAPGYF. CDR3 nucleotides: TGTGCCAGCAGCTTAGAAGACAGGGCCCCCGGGTATTTT. This chain links TRBV7-9 with TRBJ2-3; TRBD1 aligns across 7 bases. V lost 1 base and J lost 14; bases outside the gene matches: 9. The CDR3 is made up of 13 amino acids. The germline V gene has CDR1 SEHNR and CDR2 FQNEAQ (reference sequence). Looking up the rest from reference TRBV7-9 and TRBJ2-3 gives the full variable domain: DTGVSQNPRHKITKRGQNVTFRCDPISEHNRLYWYRQTLGQGPEFLTYFQNEAQLEKSRLLSDRFSAERPKGSFSTLEIQRTEQGDSAMYLCASSLEDRAPGYFGPGTRLTVL.

J is TRBJ1-4 and V is TRBV15, with no clear D. Per germline, CDR1 LNHNV and CDR2 YYDKDF (reference sequence). Trimming removed 0 bases at V and 2 bases at J, with 7 bases between. The CDR3 extends over 15 amino acids. The CDR3 DNA follows: TGTGCCACCAGCAGAGATTGGAGCACTAATGAAAAACTGTTTTTT. Its translation: CATSRDWSTNEKLFF.

V gene TRBV7-2 combines with J gene TRBJ2-7, with 11 positions matching TRBD2. J gave up 7 bases and V 6 bases, and 8 bases lay outside the gene matches. CDR3 size: 14 residues. Per the germline V gene, CDR1 is SGHTA and CDR2 is FQGNSA. The CDR3 region is CASSSLAGVGEQYF. CDR3 coding DNA: TGTGCCAGCAGTTCACTAGCGGGAGTCGGGGAGCAGTACTTC.

This clone was picked up a small number of times. V and J are TRBV6-5 and TRBJ1-1; perhaps TRBD1 as D (5 bases). CDR3 length: 13 amino acids. Trimming shortened V by 7 bases and J by 5 bases, and 14 bases separated the two germline ends. CDR1 and CDR2 (germline): MNHEY, SVGAGI. The CDR3 sequence is CASTLSGETEAFF. In DNA, the CDR3 is TGTGCCAGCACTCTGTCGGGGGAGACTGAAGCTTTCTTT.